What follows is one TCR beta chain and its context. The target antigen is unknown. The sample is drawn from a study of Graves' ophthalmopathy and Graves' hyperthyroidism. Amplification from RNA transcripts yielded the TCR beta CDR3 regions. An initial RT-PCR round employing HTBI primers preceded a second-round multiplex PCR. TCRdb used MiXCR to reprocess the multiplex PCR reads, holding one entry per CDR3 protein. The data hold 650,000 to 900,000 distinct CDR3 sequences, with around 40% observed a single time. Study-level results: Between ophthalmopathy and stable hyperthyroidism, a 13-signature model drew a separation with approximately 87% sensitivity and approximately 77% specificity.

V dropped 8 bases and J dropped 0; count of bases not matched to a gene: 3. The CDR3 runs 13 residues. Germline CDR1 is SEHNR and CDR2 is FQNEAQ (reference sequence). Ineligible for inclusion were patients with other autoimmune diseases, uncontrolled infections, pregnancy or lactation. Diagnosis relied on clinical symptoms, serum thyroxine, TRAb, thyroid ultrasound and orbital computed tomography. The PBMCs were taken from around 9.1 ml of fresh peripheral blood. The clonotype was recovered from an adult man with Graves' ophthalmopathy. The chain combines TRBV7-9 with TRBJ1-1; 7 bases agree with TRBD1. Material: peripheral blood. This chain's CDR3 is CASYGTVNTEAFF. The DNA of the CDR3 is TGTGCCAGCTACGGGACAGTGAACACTGAAGCTTTCTTT.